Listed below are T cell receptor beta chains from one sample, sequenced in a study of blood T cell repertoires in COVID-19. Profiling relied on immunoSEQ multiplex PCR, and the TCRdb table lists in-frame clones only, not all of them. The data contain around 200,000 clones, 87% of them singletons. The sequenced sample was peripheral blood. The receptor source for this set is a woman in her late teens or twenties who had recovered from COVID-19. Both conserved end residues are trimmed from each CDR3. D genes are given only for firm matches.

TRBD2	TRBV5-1	ASSWGTSGSTDTQY
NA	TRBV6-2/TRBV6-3	ASSGDRAGTEAF
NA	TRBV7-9	ASSPTSMVSYEQY
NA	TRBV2	ASSEVAESEAF
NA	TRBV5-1	ASSLFTGRYVYEQY
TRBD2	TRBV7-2	ASSLRLAGFGRVTDTQY
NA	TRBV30	APRGGRDTEAF
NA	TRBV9	ASSPQGENTGELF
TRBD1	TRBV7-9	ASSLRGTGLNSPLH
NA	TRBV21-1	ASSKGFGQGVKEAGELF
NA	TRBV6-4	ASSESAEGSYNEQF
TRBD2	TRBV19	GASGGPYNEQF
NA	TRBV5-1	ASSLGQVNGYT
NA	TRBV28	ASKGGNSNQPQH
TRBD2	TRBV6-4	ASSRLAGTDTQY
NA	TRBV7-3	ASSLTGSMGETQY
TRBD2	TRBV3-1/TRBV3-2	ASSQRSGSYNEQF
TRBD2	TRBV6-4	ASSDQPGGRTDTQY
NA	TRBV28	ASSPPSGVVSDTQY
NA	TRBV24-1	ATSDPSGSYREGRQETQY
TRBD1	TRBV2	ASSEWVGQGAYETQY
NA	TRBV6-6	ASSLTGLVDTQY
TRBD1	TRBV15	ATSRGADRGNTEAF
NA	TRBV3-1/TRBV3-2	ASSRDPTPYQETQY
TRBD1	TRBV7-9	ASSTGQGRNQPQH
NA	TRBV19	ASRLREGPLTEAF
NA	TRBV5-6	ASSTSRGYT